What follows are 9 T cell receptor beta chains derived from one specimen sequenced in a study of T cell responses to AZD1222 COVID-19 vaccine. Some clones are missing from TCRdb's copy, which holds only in-frame ones; the method was immunoSEQ multiplex PCR. Of about 120,000 clones in the sample, 70% to 90% are singletons; the top ten hold about 1.4%. The source material was peripheral blood, sampled on day 0 of AZD1222 vaccination. All receptors derive from an adult in good health.

This chain links TRBV19 with TRBJ2-1, with TRBD2 matching 11 bases. Germline CDR1 LNHDA, CDR2 SQIVND (reference sequence). The CDR3 loop spans 16 amino acids. Losses at the gene ends were 4 bases for V and 3 bases for J; bases not matched to a gene: 5. The CDR3 bases are TGTGCCAGTAGTAACTCCCTAGCGGGAGGCTACAATGAGCAGTTCTTC. Its translation is CASSNSLAGGYNEQFF. The whole variable domain, filled in from reference TRBV19 and TRBJ2-1, reads DGGITQSPKYLFRKEGQNVTLSCEQNLNHDAMYWYRQDPGQGLRLIYYSQIVNDFQKGDIAEGYSVSREKKESFPLTVTSAQKNPTAFYLCASSNSLAGGYNEQFFGPGTRLTVL.

The chain is built from TRBV5-4 and TRBJ2-5; 12 bases line up with TRBD2. J lost 5 bases, V lost 0 bases, and 5 bases had no gene match. This CDR3 has 16 residues. Germline-derived CDR1 and CDR2 are SGHNT and YYREEE (reference sequence). The CDR3 reads CASSLGLAGVGETQYF. CDR3 sequence (DNA): TGTGCCAGCAGCTTGGGACTAGCGGGAGTAGGGGAGACCCAGTACTTC.

The chain combines TRBV5-8 with TRBJ2-3; the D gene is possibly TRBD1 (6 bases). CDR1 SGHTS and CDR2 YDEGEE come from the germline V gene. This CDR3 is 16 amino acids long. Trimming removed 1 base at V and 2 bases at J, with 14 bases between. The CDR3 region is CASSLRPGALTDTQYF. The CDR3 bases are TGTGCCAGCAGCTTGCGTCCAGGGGCCCTCACAGATACGCAGTATTTT.

The genes are TRBV5-1 and TRBJ2-7; D not certain. Germline values: CDR1 SGHRS, CDR2 YFSETQ. This CDR3 has 13 residues. Trimming left V 5 bases short and J 2 bases short, with 11 bases between. The CDR3 is CASRSAFTYEQYF. DNA of the CDR3: TGCGCCAGCAGGTCGGCCTTCACCTACGAGCAGTACTTC.

This sequence joins TRBV7-9 and TRBJ2-7, with D perhaps TRBD1 (6 bases). Trimming shortened V by 3 bases and J by 3 bases, and 12 bases separated the two germline ends. Germline-derived CDR1 and CDR2 are SEHNR and FQNEAQ (reference sequence). This CDR3 is built from 14 residues. This CDR3 is CASSFVQGGYEQYF. CDR3 coding DNA: TGTGCCAGCAGCTTCGTACAGGGCGGCTACGAGCAGTACTTC.

This clone has only one observation. The chain has TRBV5-1 and TRBJ2-7, with 11 bases fitting TRBD1. From germline, CDR1 is SGHRS and CDR2 YFSETQ. V trimming: 1 base; J trimming: 2 bases; junction bases outside the gene matches: 2. The CDR3 is 15 amino acids. The CDR3 spells CASSLWTGGAYEQYF. CDR3 in DNA: TGCGCCAGCAGCTTGTGGACAGGGGGCGCCTACGAGCAGTACTTC.

This chain uses TRBV9 with TRBJ2-3, with D perhaps TRBD1 (5 bases). The ends were cut back, 7 bases at V and 2 bases at J, with 17 bases in the middle. Germline loops: CDR1 SGDLS, CDR2 YYNGEE. The CDR3 loop spans 15 amino acids. CDR3 loop: CASSYQGFITDTQYF. DNA for the CDR3: TGTGCCAGCTCCTATCAGGGTTTTATCACAGATACGCAGTATTTT.

The chain recombines TRBV11-1 with TRBJ2-1; 10 bases line up with TRBD2. This CDR3 is built from 15 residues. Germline lookup yields CDR1 SGHAT and CDR2 FQDESV (reference sequence). The J segment lost 5 bases and the V segment lost 6 bases, leaving 7 bases of the junction unmatched. The CDR3 sequence is CASSSLAGVHNEQFF. The CDR3 nucleotides read TGTGCCAGCAGTTCTCTAGCGGGGGTACACAATGAGCAGTTCTTC.

This clone showed up just once. The chain carries TRBV25-1 and TRBJ1-2; possible D gene TRBD1, 5 bases. V lost 5 bases, J lost 4 bases, and 8 bases lay in between. Germline CDR1 is MGHDK and CDR2 is SYGVNS. The CDR3 sequence is 12 residues long. The CDR3 DNA is TGTGCCAGCAGTCACAGGTTCTATGGCTACACCTTC. Translated, it gives CASSHRFYGYTF.